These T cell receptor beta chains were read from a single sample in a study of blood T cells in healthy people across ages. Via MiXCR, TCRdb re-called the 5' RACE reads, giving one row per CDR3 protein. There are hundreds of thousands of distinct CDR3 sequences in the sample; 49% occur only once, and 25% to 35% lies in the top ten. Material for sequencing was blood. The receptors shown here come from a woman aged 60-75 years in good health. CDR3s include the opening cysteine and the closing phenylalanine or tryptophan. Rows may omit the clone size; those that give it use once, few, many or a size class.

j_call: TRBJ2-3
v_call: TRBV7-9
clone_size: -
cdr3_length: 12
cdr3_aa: CASLGGTNTQYF

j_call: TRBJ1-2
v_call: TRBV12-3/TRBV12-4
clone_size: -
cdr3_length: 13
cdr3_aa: CASSFRGDGSYTF

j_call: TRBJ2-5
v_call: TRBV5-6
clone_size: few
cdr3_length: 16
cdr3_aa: CASSAATGSHQETQYF

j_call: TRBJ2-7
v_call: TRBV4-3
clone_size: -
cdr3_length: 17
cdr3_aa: CASSLSSTGLSSYEQYF

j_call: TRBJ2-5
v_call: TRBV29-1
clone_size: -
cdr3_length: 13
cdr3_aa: CSKSGLAGGTQYF

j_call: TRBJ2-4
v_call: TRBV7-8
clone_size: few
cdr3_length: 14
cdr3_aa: CASSLGLSKNIQYF

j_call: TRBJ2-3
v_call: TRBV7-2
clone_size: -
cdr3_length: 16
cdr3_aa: CASSLVGGPGADTQYF

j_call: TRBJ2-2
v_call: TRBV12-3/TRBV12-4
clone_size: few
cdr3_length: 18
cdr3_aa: CASSLAPGLAGDTGELFF

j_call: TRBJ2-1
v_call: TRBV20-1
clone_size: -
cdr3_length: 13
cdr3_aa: CSAGPQTDNEQFF

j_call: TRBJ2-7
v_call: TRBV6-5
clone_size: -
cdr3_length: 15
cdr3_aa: CASSYSRMIYYEQYF

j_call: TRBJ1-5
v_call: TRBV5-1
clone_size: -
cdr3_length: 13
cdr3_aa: CASSFGPDQPQHF

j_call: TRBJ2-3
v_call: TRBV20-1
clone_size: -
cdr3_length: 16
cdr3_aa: CSAKPGSSGRADTQYF

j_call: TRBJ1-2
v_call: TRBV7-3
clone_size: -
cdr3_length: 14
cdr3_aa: CASSQGHRNYGYTF